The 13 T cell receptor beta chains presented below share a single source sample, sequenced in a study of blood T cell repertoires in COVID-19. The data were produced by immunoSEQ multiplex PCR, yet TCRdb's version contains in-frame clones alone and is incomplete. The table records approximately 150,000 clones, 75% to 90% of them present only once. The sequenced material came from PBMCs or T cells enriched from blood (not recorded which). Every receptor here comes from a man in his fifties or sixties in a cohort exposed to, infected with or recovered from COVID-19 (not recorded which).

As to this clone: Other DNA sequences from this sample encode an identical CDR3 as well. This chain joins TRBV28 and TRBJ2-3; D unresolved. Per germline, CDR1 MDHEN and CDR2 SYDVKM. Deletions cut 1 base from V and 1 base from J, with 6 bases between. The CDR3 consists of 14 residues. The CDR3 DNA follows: TGTGCCAGCAGTTTATTGGCAGGCACAGATACGCAGTATTTT. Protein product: CASSLLAGTDTQYF.

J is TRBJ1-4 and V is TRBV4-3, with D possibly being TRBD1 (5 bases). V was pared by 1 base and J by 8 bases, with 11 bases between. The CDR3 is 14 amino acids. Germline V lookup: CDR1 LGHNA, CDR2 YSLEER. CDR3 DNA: TGCGCCAGCAGCCAAGTACTGGGGCGGGAAAAACTGTTTTTT. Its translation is CASSQVLGREKLFF.

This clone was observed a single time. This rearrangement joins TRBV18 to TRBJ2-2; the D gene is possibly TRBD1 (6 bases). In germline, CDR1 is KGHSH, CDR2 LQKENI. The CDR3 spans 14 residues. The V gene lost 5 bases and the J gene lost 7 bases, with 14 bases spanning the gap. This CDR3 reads CASSKRTADGELFF. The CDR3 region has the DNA TGTGCCAGCTCAAAACGGACAGCCGACGGGGAGCTGTTTTTT.

The CDR3, as DNA: TGTGCCAGCAGCTTGCAAGCGGGGGTACAAGAGACCCAGTACTTC. Translating gives CASSLQAGVQETQYF. This sequence joins TRBV7-2 and TRBJ2-5; 8 bases line up with TRBD2. The germline gives CDR1 SGHTA, CDR2 FQGNSA. The CDR3 length is 15 residues. J was trimmed by 2 bases and V by 3 bases; bases with no gene match: 5.

The CDR3 sequence: CASKSGRISGGELFF. The CDR3 bases are TGTGCCAGTAAGAGCGGGAGGATTAGCGGCGGGGAGCTGTTTTTT. This chain joins TRBV19 and TRBJ2-2; 9 bases agree with TRBD2. The CDR3 is made up of 15 amino acids. Germline loops: CDR1 LNHDA, CDR2 SQIVND (reference sequence). V lost 7 bases to trimming and J lost 7 bases; unmatched junction nucleotides: 10.

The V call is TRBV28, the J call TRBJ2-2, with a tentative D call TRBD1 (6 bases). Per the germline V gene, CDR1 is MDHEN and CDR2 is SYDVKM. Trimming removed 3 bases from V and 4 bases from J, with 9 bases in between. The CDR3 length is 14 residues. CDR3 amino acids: CASSFSGVTGELFF. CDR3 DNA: TGTGCCAGCAGTTTTTCAGGGGTCACCGGGGAGCTGTTTTTT.

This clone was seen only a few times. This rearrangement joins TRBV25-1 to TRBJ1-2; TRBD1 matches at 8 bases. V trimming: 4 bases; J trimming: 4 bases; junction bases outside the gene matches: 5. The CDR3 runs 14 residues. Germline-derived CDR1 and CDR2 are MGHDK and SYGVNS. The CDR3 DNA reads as TGTGCCAGCAGTGGCCAGGGGGCAGGCTATGGCTACACCTTC. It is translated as CASSGQGAGYGYTF.

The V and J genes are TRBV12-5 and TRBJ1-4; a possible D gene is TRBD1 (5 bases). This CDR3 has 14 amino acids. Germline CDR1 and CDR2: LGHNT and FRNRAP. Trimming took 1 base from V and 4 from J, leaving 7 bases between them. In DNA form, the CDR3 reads TGTGCTAGTGGTTTGGCCCAGGGTAATGAAAAACTGTTTTTT. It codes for CASGLAQGNEKLFF.

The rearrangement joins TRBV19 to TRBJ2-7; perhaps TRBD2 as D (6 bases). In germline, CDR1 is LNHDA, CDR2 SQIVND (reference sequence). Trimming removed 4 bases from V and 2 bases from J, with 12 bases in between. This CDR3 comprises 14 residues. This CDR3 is CASSTTRDPYEQYF. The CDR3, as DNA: TGTGCCAGTAGTACGACGCGGGACCCCTACGAGCAGTACTTC.

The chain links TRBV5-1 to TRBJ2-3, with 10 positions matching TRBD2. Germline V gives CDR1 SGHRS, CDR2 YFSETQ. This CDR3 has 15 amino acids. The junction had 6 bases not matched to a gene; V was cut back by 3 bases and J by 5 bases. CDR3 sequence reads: CASSSRTSGEDTQYF. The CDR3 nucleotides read TGCGCCAGCAGCTCGAGAACTAGCGGGGAAGATACGCAGTATTTT. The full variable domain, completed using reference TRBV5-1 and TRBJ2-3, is KAGVTQTPRYLIKTRGQQVTLSCSPISGHRSVSWYQQTPGQGLQFLFEYFSETQRNKGNFPGRFSGRQFSNSRSEMNVSTLELGDSALYLCASSSRTSGEDTQYFGPGTRLTVL.

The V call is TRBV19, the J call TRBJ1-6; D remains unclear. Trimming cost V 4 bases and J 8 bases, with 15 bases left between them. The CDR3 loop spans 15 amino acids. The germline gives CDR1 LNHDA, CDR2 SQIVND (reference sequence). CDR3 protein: CASSTFSQLYSPLHF. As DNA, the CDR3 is TGTGCCAGTAGTACGTTCTCACAGCTTTATTCACCCCTCCACTTT.

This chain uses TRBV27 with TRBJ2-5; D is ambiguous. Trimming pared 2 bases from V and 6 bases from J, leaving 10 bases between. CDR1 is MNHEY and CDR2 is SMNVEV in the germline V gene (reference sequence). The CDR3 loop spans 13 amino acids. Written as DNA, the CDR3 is TGTGCCAGCAGTTTACGAGAGCCCAAGACCCAGTACTTC. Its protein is CASSLREPKTQYF.

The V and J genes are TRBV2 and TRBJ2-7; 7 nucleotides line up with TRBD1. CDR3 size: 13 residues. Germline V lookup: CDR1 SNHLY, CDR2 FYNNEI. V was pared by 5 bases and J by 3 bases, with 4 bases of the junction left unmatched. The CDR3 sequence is CASSPGTDYEQYF. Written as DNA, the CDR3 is TGTGCCAGCAGTCCCGGGACAGACTACGAGCAGTACTTC.